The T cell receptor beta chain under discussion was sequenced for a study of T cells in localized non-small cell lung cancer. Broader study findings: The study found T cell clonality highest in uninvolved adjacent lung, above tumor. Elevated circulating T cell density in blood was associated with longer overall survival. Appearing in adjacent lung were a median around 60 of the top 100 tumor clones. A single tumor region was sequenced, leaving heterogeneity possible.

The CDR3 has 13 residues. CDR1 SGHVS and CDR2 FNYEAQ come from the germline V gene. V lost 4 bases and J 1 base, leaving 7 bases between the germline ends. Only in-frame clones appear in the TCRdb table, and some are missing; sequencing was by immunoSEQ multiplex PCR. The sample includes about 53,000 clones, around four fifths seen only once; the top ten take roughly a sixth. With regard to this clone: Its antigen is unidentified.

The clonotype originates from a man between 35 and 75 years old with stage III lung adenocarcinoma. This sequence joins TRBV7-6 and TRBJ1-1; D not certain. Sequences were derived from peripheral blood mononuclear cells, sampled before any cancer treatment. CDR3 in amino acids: CASSSGPNTEAFF. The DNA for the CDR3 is TGTGCCAGCAGCTCCGGCCCGAACACTGAAGCTTTCTTT.